The 3 T cell receptor beta chains below come from one sample, sequenced in a study of shared clonotypes between healthy human individuals. CD45RO-negative, CCR7-selected cells formed the naive CD8 fraction, which excluded terminally differentiated effector memory CD45RA+ cells. Here immunoSEQ multiplex PCR was the method, and the copy in TCRdb shows in-frame clones only, minus some. The sample lists about 600,000 clones, just under 97% occurring once. Sequencing was carried out using naive CD8+ T cells sorted from blood. The receptors were gathered from a woman aged 30 to 39 in good health.

V usage is TRBV9 and J usage is TRBJ2-1, with D possibly TRBD2 on 5 matching bases. Deletions cut 0 bases from V and 6 bases from J, with 10 bases between. The CDR3 extends over 14 amino acids. Germline V gives CDR1 SGDLS, CDR2 YYNGEE. CDR3 residues: CASSVEGLGNEQFF. CDR3 nucleotides: TGTGCCAGCAGCGTAGAAGGACTGGGCAATGAGCAGTTCTTC. Complete variable domain (other parts from reference TRBV9 and TRBJ2-1): DSGVTQTPKHLITATGQRVTLRCSPRSGDLSVYWYQQSLDQGLQFLIQYYNGEERAKGNILERFSAQQFPDLHSELNLSSLELGDSALYFCASSVEGLGNEQFFGPGTRLTVL.

The chain's CDR3 is CASTPITRDYLYEQYF. The CDR3 region has the DNA TGTGCCAGCACTCCAATCACGCGGGACTATCTCTACGAGCAGTACTTC. V usage is TRBV28 and J usage is TRBJ2-7; 7 bases map to TRBD2. Germline trimming cut 7 bases from V and 3 bases from J; bases unmatched to any gene: 15. Germline V lookup: CDR1 MDHEN, CDR2 SYDVKM. The CDR3 totals 16 residues.

About this clone: This sample includes further DNA sequences coding for the same CDR3. J is TRBJ2-7 and V is TRBV27; D gene uncertain. V was clipped by 0 bases and J by 3 bases, with 3 bases between them. The CDR3 sequence is 12 residues long. Germline V gene lookup returns CDR1 MNHEY and CDR2 SMNVEV (reference sequence). CDR3 sequence (DNA): TGTGCCAGCAGTTTATCTGGCTACGAGCAGTACTTC. Its protein product is CASSLSGYEQYF.